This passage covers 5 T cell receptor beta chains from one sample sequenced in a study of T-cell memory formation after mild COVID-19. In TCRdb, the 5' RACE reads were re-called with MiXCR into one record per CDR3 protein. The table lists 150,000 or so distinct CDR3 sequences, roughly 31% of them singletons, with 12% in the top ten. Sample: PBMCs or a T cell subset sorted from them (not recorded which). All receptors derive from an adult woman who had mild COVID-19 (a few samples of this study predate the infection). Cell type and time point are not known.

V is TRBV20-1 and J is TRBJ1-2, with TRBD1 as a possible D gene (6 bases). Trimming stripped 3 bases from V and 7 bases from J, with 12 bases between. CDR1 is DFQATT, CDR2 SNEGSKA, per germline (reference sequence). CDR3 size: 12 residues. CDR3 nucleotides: TGCAGTGCTAGTCCAGGGGTTGGTGGCTACACCTTC. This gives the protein CSASPGVGGYTF.

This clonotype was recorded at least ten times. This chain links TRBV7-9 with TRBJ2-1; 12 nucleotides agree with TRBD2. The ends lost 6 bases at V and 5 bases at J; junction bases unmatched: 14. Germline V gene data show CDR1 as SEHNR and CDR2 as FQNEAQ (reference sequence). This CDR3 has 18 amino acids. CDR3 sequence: CASRAQTSGGSANNEQFF. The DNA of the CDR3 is TGTGCCAGCAGAGCACAGACTAGCGGGGGCTCCGCTAACAATGAGCAGTTCTTC.

The CDR3 sequence is CASSGRTSGRAYNEQFF. For the CDR3, the DNA is TGTGCCAGCAGTGGCAGGACTAGCGGGAGGGCCTACAATGAGCAGTTCTTC. The rearrangement joins TRBV12-3 or TRBV12-4 to TRBJ2-1, with 15 bases identical to TRBD2. V lost 5 bases and J lost 2; bases outside the gene matches: 4. The CDR3 is 17 residues long.

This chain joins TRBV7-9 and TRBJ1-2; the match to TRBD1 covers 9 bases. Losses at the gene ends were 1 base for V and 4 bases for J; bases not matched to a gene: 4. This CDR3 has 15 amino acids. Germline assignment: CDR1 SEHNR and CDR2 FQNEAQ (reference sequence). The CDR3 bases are TGTGCCAGCAGCTTAGGACAGGGGGACATCTATGGCTACACCTTC. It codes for CASSLGQGDIYGYTF.

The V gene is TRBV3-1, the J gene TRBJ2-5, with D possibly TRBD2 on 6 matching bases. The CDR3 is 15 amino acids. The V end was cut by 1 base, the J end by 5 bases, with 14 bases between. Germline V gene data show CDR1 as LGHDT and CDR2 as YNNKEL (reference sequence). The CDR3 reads CASSQGLVMRETQYF. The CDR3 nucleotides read TGTGCCAGCAGCCAAGGACTAGTAATGAGGGAGACCCAGTACTTC.